These 26 T cell receptor beta chains share one sample of origin, sequenced in a study of cytomegalovirus exposure and HLA in healthy donors. Primers for the PCR totalled 60 Vbeta and 13 Jbeta. The repertoire was sequenced with immunoSEQ multiplex PCR; TCRdb's copy has only in-frame clones and lacks some. The table shows roughly 180,000 clones, with 70% to 80% occurring only once. The specimen was PBMCs. The receptors here all came from a man aged 18 to 30 in good health and CMV-seronegative.

This rearrangement joins TRBV4-2 to TRBJ1-4, with a weak D call TRBD1 (5 bases). Trimming pared 0 bases from V and 3 bases from J, leaving 11 bases between. Per the germline V gene, CDR1 is LGHNA and CDR2 is YNFKEQ. The CDR3 has 16 amino acids. CDR3 sequence: CASSQEYRGSNEKLFF. The CDR3 DNA follows: TGTGCCAGCAGCCAAGAATACCGGGGGTCTAATGAAAAACTGTTTTTT.

The chain couples TRBV5-6 to TRBJ2-1, with TRBD2 matching 12 bases. The CDR3 spans 16 residues. Germline CDR1 and CDR2: SGHDT and YYEEEE. J was trimmed by 5 bases and V by 4 bases; bases with no gene match: 7. The CDR3 DNA sequence: TGTGCCAGCAGCCGTTCTAGCGGGGGGGTTGACAATGAGCAGTTCTTC. It translates to CASSRSSGGVDNEQFF.

The rearrangement joins TRBV2 to TRBJ1-5; D may be TRBD1 (5 bases). Germline CDR1 and CDR2: SNHLY and FYNNEI. V shed 0 bases and J shed 8 bases, with 14 bases lying between them. The CDR3 covers 15 residues. This chain's CDR3 is CASSEAGGGREPQHF. The CDR3 DNA sequence: TGTGCCAGCAGTGAAGCGGGCGGGGGGAGGGAGCCCCAGCATTTT.

The chain combines TRBV27 with TRBJ2-7, with TRBD1 as a possible D gene (5 bases). This CDR3 contains 16 residues. Germline V gives CDR1 MNHEY, CDR2 SMNVEV (reference sequence). Trimming took 7 bases from V and 1 from J, leaving 20 bases between them. CDR3 nucleotide sequence: TGTGCCAGCAACACCCGGGCCAGTCAGGGATCCTACGAGCAGTACTTC. Residues: CASNTRASQGSYEQYF.

J is TRBJ2-7 and V is TRBV5-6, with TRBD1 identical over 10 bases. Trimming at V came to 4 bases and at J to 6 bases, leaving 4 bases not matched to a gene. Germline CDR1 and CDR2: SGHDT and YYEEEE. The CDR3 contains 13 residues. The CDR3 region has the DNA TGTGCCAGCAGCACGGGACAGGGGAGCGAGCAGTACTTC. It translates to CASSTGQGSEQYF.

In nucleotides, the CDR3 is TGTGCCAGCAGTGAGACAGGCGAAAACTATGGCTACACCTTC. Protein: CASSETGENYGYTF. The gene calls are TRBV2 and TRBJ1-2; D possibly corresponds to TRBD1 (6 bases). The V gene's germline CDR1 is SNHLY and CDR2 FYNNEI. CDR3 length equals 14 residues. Deletions cut 3 bases from V and 2 bases from J, with 10 bases between.

A few counts support this clone. The V and J genes are TRBV15 and TRBJ1-2; D is unclear. Trimming took 1 base from V and 4 from J, leaving 10 bases between them. This CDR3 spans 14 amino acids. Germline loops: CDR1 LNHNV, CDR2 YYDKDF (reference sequence). CDR3 residues: CATSRGRSTYGYTF. The CDR3 bases are TGTGCCACCAGCAGAGGTAGATCCACCTATGGCTACACCTTC.

The V gene is TRBV6-6, the J gene TRBJ1-2; TRBD1 might be the D (5 bases). CDR1 is MNHNY, CDR2 SVGAGI, per germline (reference sequence). The CDR3 totals 15 residues. Trimming cost V 2 bases and J 5 bases, with 15 bases left between them. The CDR3 here is CASSYNRSRSYGYTF. DNA for the CDR3: TGTGCCAGCAGTTACAACAGGAGCCGTTCGTATGGCTACACCTTC.

The V call is TRBV7-9, the J call TRBJ1-4, with 7 positions matching TRBD1. CDR3 size: 15 residues. J was trimmed by 5 bases and V by 1 base; bases with no gene match: 4. The germline V gene encodes CDR1 SEHNR and CDR2 FQNEAQ (reference sequence). The CDR3 loop reads CASSLGGQRNEKLFF. CDR3 DNA sequence: TGTGCCAGCAGCTTAGGGGGACAGCGGAATGAAAAACTGTTTTTT.

The chain recombines TRBV9 with TRBJ1-2; tentatively, D is TRBD1 (5 bases). The CDR3 is 15 amino acids. The ends were cut back, 1 base at V and 8 bases at J, with 18 bases in the middle. CDR1 is SGDLS and CDR2 is YYNGEE in the germline V gene. CDR3 sequence (DNA): TGTGCCAGCAGCGTATTAGGCGGAGGGGTAAAAGGCTACACCTTC. Encoded protein: CASSVLGGGVKGYTF.

The chain couples TRBV9 to TRBJ1-2; possibly TRBD1 for D (6 bases). Germline V lookup: CDR1 SGDLS, CDR2 YYNGEE. CDR3 length: 15 amino acids. Deletions cut 3 bases from V and 3 bases from J, with 15 bases between. CDR3 amino acids: CASSGPGQGHYGYTF. The CDR3 DNA sequence: TGTGCCAGCAGCGGTCCGGGCCAGGGGCACTATGGCTACACCTTC. The complete variable domain, with remaining parts taken from reference TRBV9 and TRBJ1-2, reads DSGVTQTPKHLITATGQRVTLRCSPRSGDLSVYWYQQSLDQGLQFLIQYYNGEERAKGNILERFSAQQFPDLHSELNLSSLELGDSALYFCASSGPGQGHYGYTFGSGTRLTVV.

This clone was seen only once. V is TRBV4-1 and J is TRBJ1-5; TRBD1 matches at 7 bases. V lost 0 bases to trimming and J lost 8 bases; unmatched junction nucleotides: 7. CDR1 MGHRA and CDR2 YSYEKL come from the germline V gene. The CDR3 sequence is 15 residues long. Written as DNA, the CDR3 is TGCGCCAGCAGCCAAGATGCACAGGGGCGGAAGCCCCAGCATTTT. As protein: CASSQDAQGRKPQHF.

This rearrangement joins TRBV7-9 to TRBJ2-5; TRBD2 might be the D (5 bases). Trimming left V 5 bases short and J 5 bases short, with 12 bases between. The CDR3 runs to 13 residues. Germline loops: CDR1 SEHNR, CDR2 FQNEAQ (reference sequence). CDR3 nucleotide sequence: TGTGCCAGCAGCGGGTTGAGAGGGGAGACCCAGTACTTC. It translates to CASSGLRGETQYF. Looking up the rest from reference TRBV7-9 and TRBJ2-5 gives the full variable domain: DTGVSQNPRHKITKRGQNVTFRCDPISEHNRLYWYRQTLGQGPEFLTYFQNEAQLEKSRLLSDRFSAERPKGSFSTLEIQRTEQGDSAMYLCASSGLRGETQYFGPGTRLLVL.

The gene calls are TRBV27 and TRBJ1-1, with 10 bases matching TRBD1. The J segment lost 1 base and the V segment lost 7 bases, leaving 6 bases of the junction unmatched. This CDR3 has 15 residues. Germline values: CDR1 MNHEY, CDR2 SMNVEV (reference sequence). The CDR3 region is CASTSTGGKNTEAFF. CDR3 coding DNA: TGTGCCAGCACCTCGACAGGGGGCAAGAACACTGAAGCTTTCTTT.

J is TRBJ1-1 and V is TRBV4-2; D is ambiguous. Germline assignment: CDR1 LGHNA and CDR2 YNFKEQ. The CDR3 runs 12 residues. Trimming took off 0 bases at V and 7 bases at J, with 6 bases between the two ends. Here the CDR3 DNA reads TGTGCCAGCAGCCAAGATCCCGGTGAAGCTTTCTTT. Protein product: CASSQDPGEAFF.

This clone was counted a single time. V usage is TRBV2 and J usage is TRBJ2-7, with TRBD2 matching over 10 bases. Looked up from germline, CDR1 is SNHLY and CDR2 is FYNNEI. The CDR3 length is 19 residues. V shed 4 bases and J 4 bases; nucleotides not matched to a gene: 19. The CDR3 DNA follows: TGTGCCAGCAGTGCCGGGAGTGCTAGCGGGAGAGGTATTACTTACGAGCAGTACTTC. Its protein product is CASSAGSASGRGITYEQYF.

The chain couples TRBV28 to TRBJ2-1; unclear D gene. Trimming stripped 8 bases from V and 10 bases from J, with 15 bases between. Per the germline V gene, CDR1 is MDHEN and CDR2 is SYDVKM. CDR3 length equals 12 residues. CDR3 sequence reads: CASRTLVGEQFF. Here the CDR3 DNA reads TGTGCCAGCCGCACCCTCGTCGGGGAGCAGTTCTTC.

The chain couples TRBV2 to TRBJ1-2; 7 nucleotides agree with TRBD1. With V trimmed by 6 bases and J by 4 bases, 2 bases remained unmatched. CDR1 SNHLY and CDR2 FYNNEI come from the germline V gene. The CDR3 totals 12 residues. CDR3 DNA: TGTGCCAGCAGCCGGACAGGCTATGGCTACACCTTC. This encodes CASSRTGYGYTF.

This clone appeared a few times. The chain recombines TRBV5-6 with TRBJ2-1, with 11 bases aligning to TRBD2. The J segment lost 6 bases and the V segment lost 0 bases, leaving 2 bases of the junction unmatched. Germline lookup yields CDR1 SGHDT and CDR2 YYEEEE. The CDR3 spans 15 residues. CDR3 sequence (DNA): TGTGCCAGCAGCTTGGGGACTAGCGGGCGCAATGAGCAGTTCTTC. Its translation is CASSLGTSGRNEQFF.

The V call is TRBV9, the J call TRBJ2-3; the D gene is possibly TRBD2 (5 bases). Germline assignment: CDR1 SGDLS and CDR2 YYNGEE. Trimming took 3 bases from V and 7 from J, leaving 9 bases between them. The CDR3 covers 12 residues. This CDR3 is CASSGLTHTQYF. DNA for the CDR3: TGTGCCAGCAGCGGACTAACTCATACGCAGTATTTT.

V is TRBV5-1 and J is TRBJ1-2; 9 bases are a match to TRBD1. Germline V lookup: CDR1 SGHRS, CDR2 YFSETQ. V trimming: 0 bases; J trimming: 6 bases; junction bases outside the gene matches: 6. This CDR3 is 15 amino acids long. The chain's CDR3 is CASSLVGGQGDGYTF. The CDR3 nucleotides are TGCGCCAGCAGCTTGGTGGGGGGACAGGGAGATGGCTACACCTTC.

This clone was recorded at least ten times. The CDR3 DNA follows: TGTGCCAGCAGCTCGGTCGGGGGGGGTGAAAAACTGTTTTTT. As protein: CASSSVGGGEKLFF. The chain recombines TRBV7-9 with TRBJ1-4; D may be TRBD1 (5 bases). Germline CDR1 SEHNR, CDR2 FQNEAQ (reference sequence). The CDR3 is 14 residues long. V was shortened by 4 bases and J by 7 bases, with 13 bases between the two germline ends.

This clone has more than one count but fewer than ten. This chain connects TRBV6-5 to TRBJ2-5; weak D call: TRBD2 (6 bases). Trimming shortened V by 3 bases and J by 5 bases, and 13 bases separated the two germline ends. Per germline, CDR1 MNHEY and CDR2 SVGAGI. The CDR3 spans 14 residues. Written as DNA, the CDR3 is TGTGCCAGCAGTTATATGGGGGGTTTCGAGACCCAGTACTTC. This codes for CASSYMGGFETQYF.

Written as DNA, the CDR3 is TGCGCCAGCAGCTTGGAGCCTACTAGCACAGATACGCAGTATTTT. Its translation is CASSLEPTSTDTQYF. The chain couples TRBV5-1 to TRBJ2-3, with D unresolved. The V end was cut by 0 bases, the J end by 0 bases, with 8 bases between. The germline V gene has CDR1 SGHRS and CDR2 YFSETQ. This CDR3 is 15 amino acids long. Full variable domain (remainder filled in from reference TRBV5-1 and TRBJ2-3): KAGVTQTPRYLIKTRGQQVTLSCSPISGHRSVSWYQQTPGQGLQFLFEYFSETQRNKGNFPGRFSGRQFSNSRSEMNVSTLELGDSALYLCASSLEPTSTDTQYFGPGTRLTVL.

Notes on this clone: Other DNA sequences of this sample code for an identical CDR3. The rearrangement uses TRBV27 and TRBJ1-2, with 7 bases fitting TRBD1. The CDR3 totals 13 residues. CDR1 and CDR2 from the germline V gene are MNHEY and SMNVEV (reference sequence). The J segment lost 7 bases and the V segment lost 5 bases, leaving 7 bases of the junction unmatched. The CDR3 sequence: CASSAGGWGGYTF. CDR3 coding DNA: TGTGCCAGCAGTGCAGGGGGATGGGGTGGCTACACCTTC.

This rearrangement joins TRBV28 to TRBJ1-2, with D possibly matching TRBD1 (5 bases). Germline CDR1 is MDHEN and CDR2 is SYDVKM. This CDR3 region has 15 residues. Deletions cut 6 bases from V and 2 bases from J, with 16 bases between. The CDR3 loop reads CASSPRAVINYGYTF. Here the CDR3 DNA reads TGTGCCAGCAGCCCCAGGGCGGTGATAAACTATGGCTACACCTTC.